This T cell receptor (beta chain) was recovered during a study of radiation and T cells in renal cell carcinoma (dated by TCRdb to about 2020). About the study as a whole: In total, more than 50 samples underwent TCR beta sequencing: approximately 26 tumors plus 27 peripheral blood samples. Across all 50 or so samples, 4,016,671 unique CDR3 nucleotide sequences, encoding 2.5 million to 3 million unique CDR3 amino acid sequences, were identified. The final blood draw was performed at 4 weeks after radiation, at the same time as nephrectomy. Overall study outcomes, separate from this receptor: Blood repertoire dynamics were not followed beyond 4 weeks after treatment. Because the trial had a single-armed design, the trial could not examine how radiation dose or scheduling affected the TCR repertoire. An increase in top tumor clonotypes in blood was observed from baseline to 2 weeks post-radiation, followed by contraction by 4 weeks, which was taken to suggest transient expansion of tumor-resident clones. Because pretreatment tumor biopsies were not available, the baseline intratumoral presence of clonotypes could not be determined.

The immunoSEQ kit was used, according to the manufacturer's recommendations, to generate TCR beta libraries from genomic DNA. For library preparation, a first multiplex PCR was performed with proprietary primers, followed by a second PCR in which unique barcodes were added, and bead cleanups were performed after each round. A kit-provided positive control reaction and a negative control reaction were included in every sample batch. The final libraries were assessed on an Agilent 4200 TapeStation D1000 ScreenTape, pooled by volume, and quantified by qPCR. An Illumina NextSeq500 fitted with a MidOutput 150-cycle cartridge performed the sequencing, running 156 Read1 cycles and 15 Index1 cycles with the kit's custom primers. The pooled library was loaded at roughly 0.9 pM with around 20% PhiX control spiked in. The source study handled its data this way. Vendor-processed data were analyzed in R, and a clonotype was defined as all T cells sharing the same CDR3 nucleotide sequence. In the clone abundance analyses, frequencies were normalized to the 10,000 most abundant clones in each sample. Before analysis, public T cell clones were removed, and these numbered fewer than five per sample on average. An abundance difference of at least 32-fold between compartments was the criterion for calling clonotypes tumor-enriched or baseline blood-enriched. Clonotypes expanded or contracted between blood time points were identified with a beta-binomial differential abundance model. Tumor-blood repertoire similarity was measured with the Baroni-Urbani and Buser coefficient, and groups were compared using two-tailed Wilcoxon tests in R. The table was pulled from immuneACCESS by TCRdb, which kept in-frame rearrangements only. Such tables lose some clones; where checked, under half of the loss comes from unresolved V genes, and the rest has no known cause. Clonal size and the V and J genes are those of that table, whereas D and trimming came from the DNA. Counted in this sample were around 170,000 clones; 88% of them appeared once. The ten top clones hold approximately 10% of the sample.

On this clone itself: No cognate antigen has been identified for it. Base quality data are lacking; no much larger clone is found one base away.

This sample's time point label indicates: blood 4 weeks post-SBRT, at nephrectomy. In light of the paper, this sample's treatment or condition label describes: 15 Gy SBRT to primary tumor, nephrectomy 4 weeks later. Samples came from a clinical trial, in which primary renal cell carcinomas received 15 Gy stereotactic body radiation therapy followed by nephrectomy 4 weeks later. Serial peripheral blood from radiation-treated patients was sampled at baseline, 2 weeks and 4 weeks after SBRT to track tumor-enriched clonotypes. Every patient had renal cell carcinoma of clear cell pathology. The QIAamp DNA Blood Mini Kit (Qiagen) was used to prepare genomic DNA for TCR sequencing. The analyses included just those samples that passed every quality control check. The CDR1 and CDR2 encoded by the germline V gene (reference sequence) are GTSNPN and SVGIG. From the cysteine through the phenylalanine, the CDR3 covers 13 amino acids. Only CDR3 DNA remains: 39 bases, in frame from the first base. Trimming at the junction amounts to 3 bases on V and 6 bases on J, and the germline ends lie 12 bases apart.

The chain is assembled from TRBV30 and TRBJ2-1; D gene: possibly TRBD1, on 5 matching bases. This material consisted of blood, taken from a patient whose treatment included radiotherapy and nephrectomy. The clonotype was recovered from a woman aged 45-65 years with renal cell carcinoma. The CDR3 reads CAWRAGARNEQFF. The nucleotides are TGTGCCTGGAGAGCTGGGGCCCGCAATGAGCAGTTCTTC.